A selection of T cell receptor beta chains follows, all from one sample in a study of post-analysis software for immune sequencing data. TCRdb ran MiXCR on the PCR reads and lists one entry per CDR3 protein. The table has around 400,000 distinct CDR3 sequences, roughly 38% seen once; the top ten hold roughly 13%. The sequencing sample was made of blood. The receptors were gathered from a girl under 18 with multiple sclerosis. CDR3s include the opening cysteine and the closing phenylalanine or tryptophan. D genes are given only for firm matches. Only some rows state a clone size, as once, few, many or a class for expanded clones.

cdr3_nt cdr3_aa j_call v_call d_call clone_size
TGTGCCAGCAGCTCGACCACCACGGGCCAGCCCCAGCATTTT CASSSTTTGQPQHF TRBJ1-5 TRBV7-2 NA few
TGTGCCAGCACCACCGGACTAACACACTCCTACAATGAGCAGTTCTTC CASTTGLTHSYNEQFF TRBJ2-1 TRBV12-3/TRBV12-4 NA NA
TGCAGTGCTCTACAGGGAAGTGGCAATCAGCCCCAGCATTTT CSALQGSGNQPQHF TRBJ1-5 TRBV20-1 NA few
TGCGCCAGCAGCCCTGGGATGAACACTGAAGCTTTCTTT CASSPGMNTEAFF TRBJ1-1 TRBV5-1 NA NA
TGTGCCAGCAGCCAGACAGGGGGCGGCTATGGCTACACCTTC CASSQTGGGYGYTF TRBJ1-2 TRBV7-2 TRBD1 NA
TGTGCCATTGGAAGAGGGGGCGGCCATCAGCCCCAGCATTTT CAIGRGGGHQPQHF TRBJ1-5 TRBV24-1 TRBD1 once
TGTGCCAGCAGCCTAAGATCCCCTGGTCAGCCCCAGCATTTT CASSLRSPGQPQHF TRBJ1-5 TRBV6-2/TRBV6-3 NA few
TGCGCCAGCAGCTTTGAGGGCGGCACTGAAGCTTTCTTT CASSFEGGTEAFF TRBJ1-1 TRBV5-1 NA NA
TGCAGTGCCGGACATAGTCCCTACAATGAGCAGTTCTTC CSAGHSPYNEQFF TRBJ2-1 TRBV20-1 NA few
TGTGCCAGCAGCCTCAGACAGCACGAAAAACTGTTTTTT CASSLRQHEKLFF TRBJ1-4 TRBV3-1 NA NA
TGCAGTGCTAGAGATTCCTTCTCGTTTAGAGGGAGCTTTGAGCAGTACTTC CSARDSFSFRGSFEQYF TRBJ2-5 TRBV20-1 NA NA
TGCAGTGCTAGATCGGGGGCTCGTGAGCAGTTCTTC CSARSGAREQFF TRBJ2-1 TRBV20-1 NA NA
TGTGCCAGTAAATCCCTGGGGGACAATGAGCAGTTCTTC CASKSLGDNEQFF TRBJ2-1 TRBV11-3 NA few
TGTGCCAGCAGCTTAGCGCCCGGGACAGGGGCGGGGTGGCGGGCTGAAGCTTTCTTT CASSLAPGTGAGWRAEAFF TRBJ1-1 TRBV7-9 TRBD1 NA
TGTGCCAGCAGTCCTTTAGCGATTACAGATACGCAGTATTTT CASSPLAITDTQYF TRBJ2-3 TRBV6-6 NA NA
TGCAGTGCTCCAGGGACAGGGGGCTTGGGGCAGCCCCAGCATTTT CSAPGTGGLGQPQHF TRBJ1-5 TRBV20-1 TRBD1 NA
TGTGCCAGCAGCCTACAGGGTAGCCCTAACTATGGCTACACCTTC CASSLQGSPNYGYTF TRBJ1-2 TRBV5-5 NA few
TGTGCCAGCAGTGCTCCAGGGACAGGGGGCTATGGCTACACCTTC CASSAPGTGGYGYTF TRBJ1-2 TRBV25-1 TRBD1 NA
TGCGCCAGCAGCCAGGCGCCGGGGGCTACCTACAATGAGCAGTTCTTC CASSQAPGATYNEQFF TRBJ2-1 TRBV4-1 NA few
TGTGCCAGCAGCTTAAACAGCCGGGCGGGCGAGCAGTACTTC CASSLNSRAGEQYF TRBJ2-7 TRBV11-3 NA few
TGCGCCAGCAGCCAAGATCCGAGGGGGGGGGTACCCTACGAGCAGTACTTC CASSQDPRGGVPYEQYF TRBJ2-7 TRBV4-1 NA NA